The 21 T cell receptor beta chains below come from one sample, sequenced in a study of shared T cell receptors in the human thymus. TCRdb's copy holds only in-frame clones and misses some; the assay was immunoSEQ multiplex PCR. The repertoire consists of 650,000 to 950,000 clones, with over 75% occurring once and the leading ten covering roughly 0.01%. These data also formed part of another study, on human thymus T cells.

The sequencing sample was made of thymocytes. These receptors were obtained from a girl younger than two with a congenital heart defect.

J is TRBJ2-3 and V is TRBV5-4; TRBD2 is a possible D gene (6 bases). Trimming pared 0 bases from V and 4 bases from J, leaving 12 bases between. The CDR3 is 15 residues long. In germline, CDR1 is SGHNT, CDR2 YYREEE (reference sequence). DNA for the CDR3: TGTGCCAGCAGCTTGGGGCGGGGCGCCCCAGATACGCAGTATTTT. This codes for CASSLGRGAPDTQYF.

The genes are TRBV10-3 and TRBJ2-3, with a weak D call TRBD2 (6 bases). The germline gives CDR1 ENHRY, CDR2 SYGVKD. V lost 5 bases to trimming and J lost 2 bases, with 11 bases between them. The length of the CDR3 is 14 residues. CDR3 region: CAISRGEHTDTQYF. In nucleotides, the CDR3 is TGTGCCATCAGTCGCGGGGAGCACACAGATACGCAGTATTTT.

The chain couples TRBV14 to TRBJ1-1, with D tentatively TRBD1 (6 bases). The CDR3 runs 15 residues. Trimming cost V 6 bases and J 7 bases, with 21 bases left between them. The germline V gene encodes CDR1 SGHDN and CDR2 FVKESK. This chain's CDR3 is CASSKRGFGAIEAFF. As DNA, the CDR3 is TGTGCCAGCAGTAAAAGGGGGTTCGGTGCGATTGAAGCTTTCTTT.

This chain uses TRBV5-1 with TRBJ2-5; 8 bases align to TRBD1. V lost 7 bases to trimming and J lost 3 bases; unmatched junction nucleotides: 8. This CDR3 has 14 residues. Germline loops: CDR1 SGHRS, CDR2 YFSETQ. This chain's CDR3 is CASVKGTGEETQYF. For the CDR3, the DNA is TGCGCCAGCGTCAAGGGGACAGGTGAAGAGACCCAGTACTTC.

The chain couples TRBV25-1 to TRBJ1-4, with 7 bases fitting TRBD1. Trimming removed 3 bases from V and 2 bases from J; junction bases left unmatched: 9. The germline CDR1 and CDR2 sequences are MGHDK and SYGVNS. The length of the CDR3 is 17 residues. Here the CDR3 DNA reads TGTGCCAGCAGTGATGGGGGGACAGCTTGTACTAATGAAAAACTGTTTTTT. Amino acid sequence: CASSDGGTACTNEKLFF.

The rearrangement joins TRBV28 to TRBJ1-3, with 11 bases identical to TRBD1. With 6 bases clipped from V and 2 bases from J, the junction kept 12 bases outside the gene matches. This CDR3 has 18 amino acids. From germline, CDR1 is MDHEN and CDR2 SYDVKM. The CDR3 coding sequence is TGTGCCAGCAGCTTTCACAAATTGGGACAGGGGGCTGGAAACACCATATATTTT. It yields the protein CASSFHKLGQGAGNTIYF. The entire variable domain, with the rest obtained from reference TRBV28 and TRBJ1-3, is as follows: DVKVTQSSRYLVKRTGEKVFLECVQDMDHENMFWYRQDPGLGLRLIYFSYDVKMKEKGDIPEGYSVSREKKERFSLILESASTNQTSMYLCASSFHKLGQGAGNTIYFGEGSWLTVV.

This chain connects TRBV4-1 to TRBJ2-7; perhaps TRBD2 as D (7 bases). The CDR3 has 17 amino acids. In germline, CDR1 is MGHRA, CDR2 YSYEKL. The V end was cut by 0 bases, the J end by 4 bases, with 19 bases between. CDR3 DNA: TGCGCCAGCAGCCAAGATCGGCGGGCGGGGGCCCGATACGAGCAGTACTTC. This gives the protein CASSQDRRAGARYEQYF.

This clone was seen a handful of times. V usage is TRBV2 and J usage is TRBJ2-3; TRBD2 is a possible D gene (5 bases). The CDR3 has 17 residues. V lost 2 bases to trimming and J lost 1 base, with 16 bases between them. Germline assignment: CDR1 SNHLY and CDR2 FYNNEI. The CDR3 DNA is TGTGCCAGCAGTGAACCGTGTTGCGGGCCCGGCACAGATACGCAGTATTTT. Protein product: CASSEPCCGPGTDTQYF.

The rearrangement links TRBV10-3 to TRBJ2-7, with unresolved D. This CDR3 is built from 11 residues. V lost 6 bases, J lost 6 bases, and 9 bases lay in between. Germline V CDR1 and CDR2: ENHRY, SYGVKD. The CDR3 spells CAISSSGEQYF. The CDR3 nucleotides read TGTGCCATCAGCTCATCGGGCGAGCAGTACTTC.

This chain joins TRBV6-1 and TRBJ2-1; D may be TRBD2 (5 bases). The CDR3 has 16 residues. V lost 2 bases to trimming and J lost 2 bases, with 13 bases between them. Germline CDR1 reads MNHNS; CDR2 reads SASEGT. The CDR3 region has the DNA TGTGCCAGCAGTGAAACGGACTGGTTAGCCTACAATGAGCAGTTCTTC. Its translation is CASSETDWLAYNEQFF.

This clone was counted only a few times. The CDR3 sequence: CASSSTGGNTEAFF. The CDR3 coding sequence is TGCGCCAGCAGCTCTACAGGGGGCAACACTGAAGCTTTCTTT. The rearrangement joins TRBV5-1 to TRBJ1-1; 9 bases fit TRBD1. The CDR3 covers 14 residues. Germline lookup yields CDR1 SGHRS and CDR2 YFSETQ. V lost 3 bases, J lost 2 bases, and 2 bases stayed unmatched.

V gene TRBV10-1 combines with J gene TRBJ1-2, with 7 bases that match TRBD1. Germline V gene sequence: CDR1 WNHNN, CDR2 SYGVQD (reference sequence). V shed 6 bases, J shed 8 bases, and the junction held 12 bases outside the gene matches. The CDR3 consists of 14 residues. The CDR3 sequence: CASSLNRGEVGYTF. Here the CDR3 DNA reads TGCGCCAGCAGCCTAAACAGGGGAGAGGTCGGCTACACCTTC.

This clone was seen once. The V call is TRBV7-8, the J call TRBJ1-2; 9 bases fit TRBD1. V trimming: 4 bases; J trimming: 2 bases; junction bases outside the gene matches: 8. CDR1 and CDR2 (germline): SGHVS, FQNEAQ. The CDR3 is 16 residues long. CDR3 coding DNA: TGTGCCAGCAGCTCCTCCGGGACAGGGATAAACTATGGCTACACCTTC. Residues: CASSSSGTGINYGYTF.

J is TRBJ2-7 and V is TRBV7-8, with a tentative D call TRBD1 (6 bases). The germline gives CDR1 SGHVS, CDR2 FQNEAQ. V was trimmed by 6 bases and J by 4 bases, leaving 16 bases between them. CDR3 length: 14 amino acids. CDR3 residues: CASRGVNRAYEQYF. The CDR3 nucleotides are TGTGCCAGCAGGGGGGTCAACAGGGCTTACGAGCAGTACTTC.

This sequence joins TRBV10-3 and TRBJ1-5; TRBD1 matches 8 bases. Looked up from germline, CDR1 is ENHRY and CDR2 is SYGVKD. The V gene end was trimmed by 6 bases and the J gene end by 4 bases; junction bases not matched to a gene: 5. The CDR3 is 14 amino acids. CDR3 residues: CAISAQGGNQPQHF. CDR3 DNA: TGTGCCATCAGCGCACAGGGGGGGAATCAGCCCCAGCATTTT.

J is TRBJ2-5 and V is TRBV4-1, with 7 bases that match TRBD1. Trimming at V came to 0 bases and at J to 0 bases, leaving 1 base not matched to a gene. The CDR3 loop spans 15 amino acids. Per germline, CDR1 MGHRA and CDR2 YSYEKL. The CDR3 sequence: CASSQDGQDQETQYF. The CDR3 DNA reads TGCGCCAGCAGCCAAGATGGACAGGACCAAGAGACCCAGTACTTC.

The rearrangement uses TRBV5-5 and TRBJ2-7; D might be TRBD1 (7 bases). The V gene lost 7 bases and the J gene lost 2 bases, with 19 bases spanning the gap. CDR1 and CDR2 from the germline V gene are SGHKS and YYEKEE (reference sequence). This CDR3 has 15 residues. Here the CDR3 DNA reads TGTGCCAGCCGCGAGGGGCAGGGGGGCGCCTACGAGCAGTACTTC. This codes for CASREGQGGAYEQYF.

The chain has TRBV5-1 and TRBJ2-5, with D maybe TRBD1 (6 bases). The germline CDR1 and CDR2 sequences are SGHRS and YFSETQ. Trimming pared 0 bases from V and 1 base from J, leaving 7 bases between. The CDR3 has 14 amino acids. CDR3 sequence (DNA): TGCGCCAGCAGCTTGGTGGACAGCCAAGAGACCCAGTACTTC. It yields the protein CASSLVDSQETQYF.

The J gene is TRBJ2-2, the V gene TRBV18, with a tentative D call TRBD1 (6 bases). This CDR3 spans 15 amino acids. Trimming removed 2 bases at V and 3 bases at J, with 10 bases between. CDR1 is KGHSH, CDR2 LQKENI, per germline. The CDR3 region is CASSPTGQHTGELFF. The CDR3 DNA follows: TGTGCCAGCTCACCAACAGGACAGCACACCGGGGAGCTGTTTTTT. Looking up the rest from reference TRBV18 and TRBJ2-2 gives the full variable domain: NAGVMQNPRHLVRRRGQEARLRCSPMKGHSHVYWYRQLPEEGLKFMVYLQKENIIDESGMPKERFSAEFPKEGPSILRIQQVVRGDSAAYFCASSPTGQHTGELFFGEGSRLTVL.

The J gene is TRBJ2-5, the V gene TRBV5-1, with 8 bases lining up with TRBD2. The junction had 14 bases not matched to a gene; V was cut back by 0 bases and J by 4 bases. This CDR3 comprises 18 residues. Germline V gives CDR1 SGHRS, CDR2 YFSETQ. CDR3 residues: CASSLAARRTSYIETQYF. The CDR3 DNA sequence: TGCGCCAGCAGCTTGGCGGCGCGCAGGACTAGCTATATAGAGACCCAGTACTTC.

The count of this clone is one. The J gene is TRBJ2-7, the V gene TRBV25-1; a weak D match, TRBD2 (5 bases). Trimming took off 8 bases at V and 5 bases at J, with 13 bases between the two ends. The germline gives CDR1 MGHDK, CDR2 SYGVNS. The CDR3 is made up of 12 amino acids. The CDR3 reads CASQLGSNEQYF. The CDR3 nucleotides are TGTGCCAGCCAACTAGGGTCCAACGAGCAGTACTTC.